This TCR beta chain is from a study of T cell repertoires in cytomegalovirus infection (dated by TCRdb to between 2018 and 2021). Concerning the study at large: Recently identified HLA-C-restricted CMV epitopes, whose presentation resists viral immunomodulation, were targeted by peptide stimulations together with well-studied HLA-B-restricted epitopes. Donor HLA type was relevant to the analysis, as public TCR beta signatures indicated carriage of CMV infection together with the matching HLA type. Overall study outcomes, separate from this receptor: The ex vivo response was dominated by HLA-C-restricted CMV-specific TCR beta clonotypes, which also provided the single most frequent clonotype in two of eight donors. Carriers of CMV infection plus the relevant HLA type were discriminated by the cumulative frequency of public TCR beta family members in the study cohort and in an independent roughly 340-donor cohort.

Turning to this clonotype: Its antigen specificity is not known. No base-level quality is on record; no much larger clone is a single base apart.

TCRdb names Illumina HiSeq 1500 as the instrument used. TCRdb reanalyzed the raw reads on its own, using fastp at Q25 for trimming and MiXCR for clone calling, and kept in-frame beta chains. Merged by CDR3 protein, the rows form single entries marked with the most common genes and DNA. The table for this sample lists some 500,000 distinct CDR3 sequences; about 33% of them were counted only once. The ten largest clones take up 15% to 20% of the sample. The label giving this sample's treatment or condition can be read as: in vitro stimulation with specific CMV peptide epitopes to enrich CMV-specific T cells. The germline V and J ends show losses of 8 bases and 0 bases respectively, and no gene match explains 4 bases of the junction. The CDR3 holds 13 amino acids from the cysteine to the phenylalanine. Only the CDR3 region is kept as DNA, spanning 39 bases read in frame from base 1. The germline V gene provides CDR1 SQVTM and CDR2 ANQGSEA.

The V and J genes are TRBV29-1 and TRBJ2-3; 8 bases in the middle match TRBD2. Sequencing used cultured PBMCs, obtained from culture after CMV antigen stimulation. The source of this sequence is a human donor in good health (CMV status not recorded). Some clones in this sample may be carry-over from other donors' samples. The CDR3 loop reads CSCGRSSTDTQYF. Read as DNA, the sequence is TGCAGCTGCGGGAGGTCTAGCACAGATACGCAGTATTTT.